The 32 T cell receptor beta chains reported below all come from one sample, sequenced in a study of blood T cell repertoires in COVID-19 (dated by TCRdb to about 2020). The method was the immunoSEQ multiplex PCR assay. This is the immuneACCESS table as TCRdb keeps it, with only in-frame sequences that have V and J called. A part of the clones is gone; compared with another copy, unresolved V genes explain less than half, and the rest is unexplained. This sample has about 240,000 clones in its table, and more than 70% of those were observed once. The ten largest make up approximately 13% of the sample. The source material was peripheral blood. The receptors were sampled from an elderly man with acute or convalescent COVID-19.

This chain links TRBV13 with TRBJ2-7; 10 bases align to TRBD1. Germline lookup yields CDR1 PRHDT and CDR2 FYEKMQ (reference sequence). The CDR3 spans 17 residues. J was trimmed by 0 bases and V by 3 bases; bases with no gene match: 8. The CDR3 spells CASSLGYGDRGSYEQYF. CDR3 bases: TGTGCCAGCAGCTTGGGTTATGGGGACAGGGGCTCCTACGAGCAGTACTTC.

This chain links TRBV2 with TRBJ1-5, with 7 positions matching TRBD1. V was clipped by 6 bases and J by 8 bases; unmatched bases: 10. The germline V gene has CDR1 SNHLY and CDR2 FYNNEI. This CDR3 is built from 14 residues. The CDR3 DNA reads as TGTGCCAGCAGCCGGGACAGCCCCGCGGAGCCCCAGCATTTT. This translates into CASSRDSPAEPQHF.

Concerning this clone itself: Other DNA sequences in the same sample also yield this CDR3. V is TRBV10-3 and J is TRBJ1-5, with TRBD1 as a possible D gene (6 bases). The germline V gene has CDR1 ENHRY and CDR2 SYGVKD. Deletions cut 9 bases from V and 4 bases from J, with 13 bases between. The CDR3 is made up of 13 amino acids. The CDR3 protein is CAISDSSNQPQHF. CDR3 nucleotide sequence: TGTGCCATATCGGACAGCTCTAATCAGCCCCAGCATTTT.

This clone was observed a handful of times. The chain combines TRBV7-2 with TRBJ2-5, with 8 bases matching TRBD1. Germline V lookup: CDR1 SGHTA, CDR2 FQGNSA. V gave up 4 bases and J gave up 6 bases; unmatched junction bases: 13. The CDR3 spans 16 residues. As DNA, the CDR3 is TGTGCCAGCAGCTACCCCGACAGGGGCTTCCGAAAGACCCAGTACTTC. It yields the protein CASSYPDRGFRKTQYF.

This chain joins TRBV18 and TRBJ2-2, with a weak D call TRBD2 (5 bases). Germline V gives CDR1 KGHSH, CDR2 LQKENI. V dropped 3 bases and J dropped 4 bases, with 12 bases sitting between them. CDR3 length: 15 residues. The CDR3 DNA follows: TGTGCCAGCTCACCCGACCGCGGAGGCACCGGGGAGCTGTTTTTT. Translating gives CASSPDRGGTGELFF.

This clone showed up just once. The chain joins TRBV19 to TRBJ1-5, with 11 bases fitting TRBD1. The CDR3 totals 17 residues. V shed 10 bases, J shed 0 bases, and the junction held 11 bases outside the gene matches. Germline V gives CDR1 LNHDA, CDR2 SQIVND (reference sequence). Here the CDR3 DNA reads TGTGCCACCGAAAGGACAGGGGGCCCGTATAGCAATCAGCCCCAGCATTTT. Translation: CATERTGGPYSNQPQHF.

The CDR3 DNA reads TGTGCCAGCAGCCGGACAGGGGACGGAAACACCATATATTTT. It codes for CASSRTGDGNTIYF. The chain combines TRBV9 with TRBJ1-3, with TRBD1 identical over 9 bases. Germline V gives CDR1 SGDLS, CDR2 YYNGEE. The CDR3 sequence is 14 residues long. J was trimmed by 4 bases and V by 4 bases; bases with no gene match: 3. The full variable domain, completed using reference TRBV9 and TRBJ1-3, is DSGVTQTPKHLITATGQRVTLRCSPRSGDLSVYWYQQSLDQGLQFLIQYYNGEERAKGNILERFSAQQFPDLHSELNLSSLELGDSALYFCASSRTGDGNTIYFGEGSWLTVV.

This sequence joins TRBV4-1 and TRBJ2-7, with TRBD2 matching 10 bases. The V gene end was trimmed by 4 bases and the J gene end by 4 bases; junction bases not matched to a gene: 10. The CDR3 has 16 amino acids. Germline V gene lookup returns CDR1 MGHRA and CDR2 YSYEKL. CDR3: CASSPAVASGSYEQYF. The CDR3 DNA is TGCGCCAGCAGCCCCGCGGTCGCTAGCGGGAGTTACGAGCAGTACTTC.

The CDR3 is CASRETQGYNYGYTF. In DNA, the CDR3 is TGCGCCAGCAGGGAAACGCAGGGATACAACTATGGCTACACCTTC. The J gene is TRBJ1-2, the V gene TRBV5-1, with D perhaps TRBD1 (5 bases). Trimming left V 5 bases short and J 2 bases short, with 16 bases between. In germline, CDR1 is SGHRS, CDR2 YFSETQ. There are 15 residues in the CDR3.

This rearrangement joins TRBV3-1 (or the pseudogene TRBV3-2) to TRBJ2-7; 8 bases agree with TRBD2. This CDR3 comprises 15 residues. Germline loops: CDR1 LGHDT, CDR2 YNNKEL (reference sequence). V shed 0 bases and J 7 bases; nucleotides not matched to a gene: 8. CDR3 in amino acids: CASSQDPAGAGEQYF. As DNA, the CDR3 is TGTGCCAGCAGCCAAGATCCAGCGGGAGCTGGGGAGCAGTACTTC.

This chain uses TRBV19 with TRBJ2-5; D might be TRBD1 (6 bases). Trimming cost V 1 base and J 4 bases, with 10 bases left between them. This CDR3 spans 14 amino acids. The germline V gene encodes CDR1 LNHDA and CDR2 SQIVND (reference sequence). This chain's CDR3 is CASSIGAGVETQYF. The CDR3 region has the DNA TGTGCCAGTAGTATAGGGGCAGGGGTAGAGACCCAGTACTTC.

The CDR3 is CASSQSRGSFNEKLFF. Written as DNA, the CDR3 is TGTGCCAGCAGCCAATCCAGGGGTTCCTTTAATGAAAAACTGTTTTTT. The gene calls are TRBV3-1 (or the pseudogene TRBV3-2) and TRBJ1-4, with TRBD1 as a possible D gene (6 bases). V dropped 2 bases and J dropped 4 bases, with 14 bases sitting between them. CDR3 length: 16 amino acids. The germline CDR1 and CDR2 sequences are LGHDT and YNNKEL (reference sequence).

The count of this clone is one. The V and J genes are TRBV4-2 and TRBJ1-3; D gene unclear. Germline lookup yields CDR1 LGHNA and CDR2 YNFKEQ. V was clipped by 0 bases and J by 14 bases, with 11 bases between them. CDR3 size: 12 residues. CDR3 loop: CASSQDAGRLYF. CDR3 nucleotides: TGTGCCAGCAGCCAAGATGCGGGCCGGTTATATTTT.

The chain employs TRBV18 and TRBJ1-2; no definite D call. Trimming took 3 bases from V and 3 from J, leaving 8 bases between them. The CDR3 spans 13 residues. The germline V gene encodes CDR1 KGHSH and CDR2 LQKENI. CDR3 DNA: TGTGCCAGCTCACCCGGGGAGGACTATGGCTACACCTTC. Protein: CASSPGEDYGYTF.

The chain is built from TRBV14 and TRBJ1-2, with 7 bases identical to TRBD1. The CDR3 contains 13 residues. Losses at the gene ends were 3 bases for V and 2 bases for J; bases not matched to a gene: 0. CDR1 and CDR2 from the germline V gene are SGHDN and FVKESK. In nucleotides, the CDR3 is TGTGCCAGCAGCCAGGGACAGAACTATGGCTACACCTTC. This gives the protein CASSQGQNYGYTF.

CDR3 region: CASSRESGGGEQYF. CDR3 nucleotide sequence: TGCGCCAGCAGCCGCGAATCAGGGGGCGGCGAGCAGTACTTC. The chain recombines TRBV5-1 with TRBJ2-7; 8 nucleotides agree with TRBD1. Trimming took 4 bases from V and 6 from J; bases not matched to a gene: 9. Per germline, CDR1 SGHRS and CDR2 YFSETQ. This CDR3 spans 14 amino acids. The variable domain in full, with the rest retrieved from reference TRBV5-1 and TRBJ2-7, is KAGVTQTPRYLIKTRGQQVTLSCSPISGHRSVSWYQQTPGQGLQFLFEYFSETQRNKGNFPGRFSGRQFSNSRSEMNVSTLELGDSALYLCASSRESGGGEQYFGPGTRLTVT.

This chain links TRBV7-8 with TRBJ2-1, with D tentatively TRBD2 (5 bases). From germline, CDR1 is SGHVS and CDR2 FQNEAQ. V lost 1 base and J 8 bases, leaving 15 bases between the germline ends. CDR3 length: 15 amino acids. As DNA, the CDR3 is TGTGCCAGCAGCTTAGAGCGGACGGTAAGGGATGAGCAGTTCTTC. Its translation: CASSLERTVRDEQFF.

This clone was counted between two and nine times. The chain uses TRBV28 and TRBJ1-2, with 7 bases aligning to TRBD1. The CDR3 spans 15 residues. V gave up 10 bases and J gave up 5 bases; unmatched junction bases: 16. Germline V gives CDR1 MDHEN, CDR2 SYDVKM. The CDR3 reads CATFRSGQYVYGYTF. The CDR3, as DNA: TGTGCCACCTTTCGATCGGGACAGTATGTGTATGGCTACACCTTC.

V is TRBV7-2 and J is TRBJ1-1; 7 bases agree with TRBD1. V shed 5 bases and J 1 base; nucleotides not matched to a gene: 10. Germline assignment: CDR1 SGHTA and CDR2 FQGNSA. CDR3 length: 16 amino acids. The CDR3 reads CASSTNRGIRNTEAFF. The CDR3 DNA follows: TGTGCCAGCAGCACAAACAGGGGTATAAGGAACACTGAAGCTTTCTTT.

The chain uses TRBV6-5 and TRBJ2-7; the match to TRBD2 covers 7 bases. Per the germline V gene, CDR1 is MNHEY and CDR2 is SVGAGI. Trimming cost V 7 bases and J 2 bases; bases outside gene matches: 11. The CDR3 extends over 15 amino acids. Here the CDR3 DNA reads TGTGCCAGCATTAGGGGCAGCGGGGAGACCTACGAGCAGTACTTC. It is translated as CASIRGSGETYEQYF.

The V call is TRBV5-4, the J call TRBJ1-3; D remains unclear. Germline-derived CDR1 and CDR2 are SGHNT and YYREEE (reference sequence). V gave up 0 bases and J gave up 4 bases, with 14 bases separating them. The CDR3 extends over 16 amino acids. DNA of the CDR3: TGTGCCAGCAGCTTGGATGCGGTTCCACGGGGAAACACCATATATTTT. Its protein is CASSLDAVPRGNTIYF.

The gene calls are TRBV18 and TRBJ1-5; D not certain. The CDR3 sequence is 16 residues long. V was cut by 2 bases and J by 2 bases, with 13 bases left in between. Germline CDR1 KGHSH, CDR2 LQKENI. The CDR3: CASSPTVLPGNQPQHF. DNA for the CDR3: TGTGCCAGCTCACCAACGGTGCTTCCCGGCAATCAGCCCCAGCATTTT.

This clone has a single count. The J gene is TRBJ1-6, the V gene TRBV6-5; 7 bases match TRBD1. The J segment lost 10 bases and the V segment lost 5 bases, leaving 8 bases of the junction unmatched. The length of the CDR3 is 14 residues. CDR1 is MNHEY, CDR2 SVGAGI, per germline. The CDR3 nucleotides read TGTGCCAGCAGTAGACAGGGCTCAGACTCACCCCTCCACTTT. Translating gives CASSRQGSDSPLHF.

The rearrangement uses TRBV4-3 and TRBJ2-1; D unresolved. V dropped 0 bases and J dropped 15 bases, with 18 bases sitting between them. Per germline, CDR1 LGHNA and CDR2 YSLEER. This CDR3 has 14 residues. CDR3 coding DNA: TGCGCCAGCAGCCAAGATCTGACGACACCCTGGCGGTTCTTC. It specifies CASSQDLTTPWRFF.

A remark on this clone: One junction end does not reproduce the germline sequence, and a read error may be involved. J is TRBJ2-1 and V is TRBV14; D might be TRBD2 (6 bases). Germline V gene lookup returns CDR1 SGHDN and CDR2 FVKESK. CDR3 length: 12 amino acids. This chain's CDR3 is CASSQETGGLLF. CDR3 bases: TGTGCCAGCAGCCAAGAGACCGGGGGTCTACTCTTC.

The chain carries TRBV18 and TRBJ2-2; 7 nucleotides agree with TRBD1. The junction had 15 bases not matched to a gene; V was cut back by 3 bases and J by 5 bases. This CDR3 contains 18 residues. The V gene's germline CDR1 is KGHSH and CDR2 LQKENI. The CDR3 DNA is TGTGCCAGCTCACCGAGAGACAGGGCTCCTTCGGGAACCGGGGAGCTGTTTTTT. Protein sequence: CASSPRDRAPSGTGELFF.

The gene calls are TRBV7-2 and TRBJ2-1; 10 nucleotides line up with TRBD1. In germline, CDR1 is SGHTA, CDR2 FQGNSA. V trimming: 6 bases; J trimming: 4 bases; junction bases outside the gene matches: 0. The CDR3 has 13 residues. The CDR3 bases are TGTGCCAGCAGGGGACAGGGGTACAATGAGCAGTTCTTC. Amino acids: CASRGQGYNEQFF.

This rearrangement joins TRBV19 to TRBJ2-2, with D unclear. The germline V gene has CDR1 LNHDA and CDR2 SQIVND (reference sequence). The V and J ends lost 2 bases and 14 bases respectively, with 21 bases between them. The CDR3 runs to 15 residues. The CDR3 coding sequence is TGTGCCAGTAGTATATTTGTCGACGGGTCAATAGGACTGTTTTTT. Translating gives CASSIFVDGSIGLFF.

In its sample, this clone was seen once. The rearrangement uses TRBV21-1 and TRBJ2-5; TRBD2 was called by the table and not checked on the DNA. TRBV21-1 is described as a pseudogene. The length of the CDR3 is 16 residues. The CDR3 DNA sequence: TGTGCCAGCAGCAAAGGGGGGGGAAGCAGGGCGGAGACCCAGTACTTC. Its translation: CASSKGGGSRAETQYF.

The chain recombines TRBV6-5 with TRBJ2-2, with TRBD2 matching 9 bases. Germline CDR1 and CDR2: MNHEY and SVGAGI. The J segment lost 4 bases and the V segment lost 0 bases, leaving 3 bases of the junction unmatched. The CDR3 is made up of 16 amino acids. This chain's CDR3 is CASSYSTSGATGELFF. DNA for the CDR3: TGTGCCAGCAGTTACTCGACTAGCGGAGCCACCGGGGAGCTGTTTTTT.

Notes on this clone: The same CDR3 arises from other DNA sequences in this sample as well. The V call is TRBV28, the J call TRBJ1-2, with D maybe TRBD1 (6 bases). V was shortened by 6 bases and J by 2 bases, with 10 bases between the two germline ends. The CDR3 sequence is 13 residues long. In germline, CDR1 is MDHEN, CDR2 SYDVKM. CDR3 bases: TGTGCCAGCAGCTTGACAGGAAACTATGGCTACACCTTC. Translation: CASSLTGNYGYTF.

The chain combines TRBV27 with TRBJ1-5; TRBD1 matches at 9 bases. CDR3 length: 15 residues. CDR1 and CDR2 from the germline V gene are MNHEY and SMNVEV (reference sequence). J lost 7 bases, V lost 4 bases, and 8 bases had no gene match. The CDR3 protein is CASSYRDRAGQPQHF. In nucleotides, the CDR3 is TGTGCCAGCAGTTACAGGGACAGGGCCGGCCAGCCCCAGCATTTT.